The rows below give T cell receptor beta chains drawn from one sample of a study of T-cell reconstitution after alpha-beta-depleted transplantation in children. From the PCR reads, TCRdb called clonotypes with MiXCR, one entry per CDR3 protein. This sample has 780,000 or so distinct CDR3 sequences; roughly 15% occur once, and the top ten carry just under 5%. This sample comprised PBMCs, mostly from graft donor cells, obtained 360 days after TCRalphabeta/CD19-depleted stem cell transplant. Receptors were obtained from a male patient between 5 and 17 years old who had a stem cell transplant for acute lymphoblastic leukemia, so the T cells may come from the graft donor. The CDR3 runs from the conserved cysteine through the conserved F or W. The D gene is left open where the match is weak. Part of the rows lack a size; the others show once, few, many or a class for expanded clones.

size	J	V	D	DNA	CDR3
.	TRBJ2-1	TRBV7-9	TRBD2	TGTGCCAGCAGCCCCCCCCCGCGGGAGAGGTCCTACAATGAGCAGTTCTTC	CASSPPPRERSYNEQFF
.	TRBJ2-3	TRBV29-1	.	TGCAGCGTTAAGACAGATACGCAGTATTTT	CSVKTDTQYF
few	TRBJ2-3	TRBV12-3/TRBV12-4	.	TGTGCCAGCAGTTTCGATGTGGGGGACACAGATACGCAGTATTTT	CASSFDVGDTDTQYF
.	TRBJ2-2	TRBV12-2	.	TGTGCAAGCCTAAACGGGGAGCTGTTTTTT	CASLNGELFF
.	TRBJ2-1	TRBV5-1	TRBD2	TGCGCCAGCAGCTGGGCACCACTAGCGGGAGGCCTGGGGAATGAGCAGTTCTTC	CASSWAPLAGGLGNEQFF
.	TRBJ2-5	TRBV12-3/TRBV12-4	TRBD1	TGTGCCAGCCTCGGATATGGGACAGGGGGCCAAGAGACCCAGTACTTC	CASLGYGTGGQETQYF
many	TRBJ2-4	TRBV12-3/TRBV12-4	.	TGTGCCAGCGGGTTAATAGCCAAAAACATTCAGTACTTC	CASGLIAKNIQYF
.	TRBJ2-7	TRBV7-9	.	TGTGCCAGCAGCCCAGTTGAATACTACGAGCAGTACTTC	CASSPVEYYEQYF
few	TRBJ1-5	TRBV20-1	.	TGCAGTGCCCCCCCCGCCGGAGGGACCAATCAGCCCCAGCATTTT	CSAPPAGGTNQPQHF
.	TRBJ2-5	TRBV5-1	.	TGCGCCAGCAAAGTGAAGGGGGGAGAGACCCAGTACTTC	CASKVKGGETQYF
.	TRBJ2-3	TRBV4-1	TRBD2	TGCGCCAGCAGCCAGTTATCCCCGACCCGACTAGCGGGAAGCACAGATACGCAGTATTTT	CASSQLSPTRLAGSTDTQYF
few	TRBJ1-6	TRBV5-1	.	TGCGCCAGCAGCTTGGCCGGGGGGAGCTCCTATAATTCACCCCTCCACTTT	CASSLAGGSSYNSPLHF
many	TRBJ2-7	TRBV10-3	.	TGTGCCATCAGTGGAGAAGTTTCCTACGAGCAGTACTTC	CAISGEVSYEQYF
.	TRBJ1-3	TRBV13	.	TGTGCCAGCAGCTTCGAGGACTTTGGAGACACCATATATTTT	CASSFEDFGDTIYF
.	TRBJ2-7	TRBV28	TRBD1	TGTGCCAGCAGTTCCCTAAGGACAGGGGGCGGCTACGAGCAGTACTTC	CASSSLRTGGGYEQYF
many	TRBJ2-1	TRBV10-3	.	TGTGCCATCAGTGAGTCCGGGGAGCAGTTCTTC	CAISESGEQFF